The rows below give T cell receptor beta chains drawn from one sample of a study of blood T cell repertoires in COVID-19. The assay was immunoSEQ multiplex PCR, and TCRdb's table has in-frame clones only and misses some. Of 85,000 to 130,000 clones listed, around 85% are singletons. The sequenced sample consisted of PBMCs or T cells enriched from blood (not recorded which). These receptors all stem from a woman aged 50 to 60 who had recovered from COVID-19. Each CDR3 is given with its conserved first and last residue. The D gene is left open where the match is weak. Expanded clones get a size class; other rows say once, few or many, or leave the size out.

j_gene | v_gene | abundance | d_gene | CDR3aa | CDR3nt
TRBJ2-2 | TRBV28 | - | - | CASSHRETGELFF | TGTGCCAGCAGTCACAGGGAAACCGGGGAGCTGTTTTTT
TRBJ1-1 | TRBV6-5 | - | - | CASSQRSITEAFF | TGTGCCAGCAGTCAAAGAAGCATCACTGAAGCTTTCTTT
TRBJ2-7 | TRBV5-1 | once | - | CASRNGGSNYEQYF | TGCGCCAGCAGAAACGGGGGATCCAACTACGAGCAGTACTTC
TRBJ2-7 | TRBV9 | - | - | CASSVGAGTYEQYF | TGTGCCAGCAGCGTAGGGGCAGGGACTTACGAGCAGTACTTC
TRBJ1-2 | TRBV29-1 | - | - | CSVEPRMSNYGYTF | TGCAGCGTTGAACCCAGGATGTCTAACTATGGCTACACCTTC
TRBJ2-1 | TRBV7-9 | once | - | CASSLMAGTYNEQFF | TGTGCCAGCAGCTTGATGGCAGGTACCTACAATGAGCAGTTCTTC
TRBJ2-1 | TRBV2 | - | TRBD2 | CASSPGGAGGRYEQFF | TGTGCCAGCAGTCCCGGAGGGGCGGGGGGGCGGTATGAGCAGTTCTTC
TRBJ2-3 | TRBV5-4 | - | TRBD2 | CASSLKQRGTRDTQYF | TGTGCCAGCAGCTTGAAACAGCGGGGTACCAGGGATACGCAGTATTTT
TRBJ1-3 | TRBV5-6 | - | - | CASSLGTLGNTIYF | TGTGCCAGCAGCCTTGGGACACTCGGAAACACCATATATTTT
TRBJ1-4 | TRBV5-3 | - | - | CARSLQGQPEKLFF | TGTGCCAGAAGCTTACAGGGTCAGCCGGAAAAACTGTTTTTT
TRBJ1-1 | TRBV2 | - | - | CASSEGGNTEAFF | TGTGCCAGCAGTGAGGGGGGGAACACTGAAGCTTTCTTT
TRBJ2-3 | TRBV28 | few | TRBD2 | CASSRGGWTQYF | TGTGCCAGCAGCCGGGGGGGGTGGACGCAGTATTTT
TRBJ2-4 | TRBV2 | - | - | CASSGHVLGKNIQYF | TGTGCCAGCAGTGGACACGTACTGGGCAAAAACATTCAGTACTTC
TRBJ2-7 | TRBV5-6 | - | TRBD2 | CASSLGTSVKSEQYF | TGTGCCAGCAGCTTGGGAACTAGCGTGAAAAGCGAGCAGTACTTC
TRBJ2-7 | TRBV5-6 | - | TRBD1 | CASSLAPGGEYEQYF | TGTGCCAGCAGCTTGGCCCCAGGGGGCGAGTACGAGCAGTACTTC
TRBJ1-4 | TRBV3-1/TRBV3-2 | - | - | CASSVQSGPTNEKLFF | TGTGCCAGCAGCGTACAAAGCGGGCCAACTAATGAAAAACTGTTTTTT
TRBJ2-7 | TRBV6-5 | - | TRBD1 | CASSYSNRGAYEQYF | TGTGCCAGCAGTTACTCTAACAGGGGGGCTTACGAGCAGTACTTC
TRBJ2-3 | TRBV7-3 | - | - | CASSLLGGTQYF | TGTGCCAGCAGTCTCCTGGGAGGTACGCAGTATTTT
TRBJ1-1 | TRBV7-2 | - | - | CASSLGGGLMNTEAFF | TGTGCCAGCAGCTTAGGTGGGGGGTTAATGAACACTGAAGCTTTCTTT
TRBJ1-1 | TRBV28 | - | - | CASSLRGYNTEAFF | TGTGCCAGCAGTTTGAGAGGGTATAATACTGAAGCTTTCTTT
TRBJ2-6 | TRBV28 | - | - | CASSNQGLGANVLTF | TGTGCCAGCAGTAATCAGGGATTAGGGGCCAACGTCCTGACTTTC
TRBJ2-3 | TRBV5-4 | - | TRBD2 | CASSLGLAGRDTQYF | TGTGCCAGCAGCTTGGGACTAGCGGGAAGAGATACGCAGTATTTT
TRBJ2-3 | TRBV9 | - | - | CASSPRARSTDTQYF | TGTGCCAGCAGCCCGCGCGCCCGGAGCACAGATACGCAGTATTTT
TRBJ2-1 | TRBV24-1 | - | TRBD2 | CATNSGRGYNEQFF | TGTGCCACCAATAGCGGGAGGGGTTACAATGAGCAGTTCTTC
TRBJ1-1 | TRBV29-1 | - | - | CSVDVLAYRANFAEAFF | TGCAGCGTTGATGTGTTGGCATACAGGGCTAATTTCGCTGAAGCTTTCTTT
TRBJ2-7 | TRBV19 | - | TRBD1 | CASSISGTGSYEQYF | TGTGCCAGTAGTATATCCGGGACAGGCTCCTACGAGCAGTACTTC
TRBJ1-1 | TRBV2 | - | TRBD1 | CASRATGTGNTEAFF | TGTGCCAGCAGAGCAACCGGGACAGGGAACACTGAAGCTTTCTTT
TRBJ2-1 | TRBV24-1 | - | - | CATSDPGPRLHNEQFF | TGTGCCACCAGTGATCCTGGGCCCAGGCTTCACAATGAGCAGTTCTTC
TRBJ1-2 | TRBV30 | - | - | CAWSEVANYGYTF | TGTGCCTGGTCCGAGGTAGCTAACTATGGCTACACCTTC
TRBJ2-7 | TRBV5-4 | - | - | CASSSGTNPTYEQYF | TGTGCCAGCAGTTCGGGGACAAATCCGACCTACGAGCAGTACTTC
TRBJ2-7 | TRBV28 | few | TRBD1 | CASRRNSGTGIYEQYF | TGTGCCAGCAGGCGCAACTCCGGGACAGGAATCTACGAGCAGTACTTC
TRBJ1-2 | TRBV6-1 | - | - | CASSEERGRSNYGYTF | TGTGCCAGCAGTGAAGAGCGCGGGAGAAGTAACTATGGCTACACCTTC